This TCR beta chain stems from a study of cytomegalovirus exposure and HLA in healthy donors. Findings and caveats of the study: Associated with HLA alleles at 0.05 false discovery rate in a later analysis were some 16,000 TCR beta sequences. In a later analysis, TCR beta V- and J-gene trimming was associated with a missense DCLRE1C variant. Per published accounts, TCR beta sequences correctly predicted the HLA-A and HLA-B alleles of most subjects.

As regards this clone: The antigen remains unidentified.

The CDR3 consists of 15 residues. Germline V gene lookup returns CDR1 KGHSH and CDR2 LQKENI. The ends were cut back, 2 bases at V and 6 bases at J, with 11 bases in the middle. Amplification used 60 Vbeta primers and 13 Jbeta primers. The method was immunoSEQ multiplex PCR; TCRdb's version includes in-frame clones alone and lacks a portion of them. The sample yields fewer than 250,000 clones, over 75% seen once. Sequencing input: PBMCs. The J gene is TRBJ1-6, the V gene TRBV18; TRBD1 might be the D (5 bases). The receptor comes from a man aged 18 to 35 in good health and CMV-seronegative. CDR3 residues: CASSPFGGGNSPLHF. The CDR3, as DNA: TGTGCCAGCTCACCATTTGGGGGGGGTAATTCACCCCTCCACTTT.